This TCR beta chain was sequenced for a study of T cell responses to AZD1222 COVID-19 vaccine. Study-level results: Spike-specific TCR breadth and depth went up after people got two AZD1222 doses.

The table came from immunoSEQ multiplex PCR; TCRdb's copy has only in-frame clones and leaves some out. The sample shows 100,000 to 150,000 clones, 75% to 90% of them seen only once. Germline V gives CDR1 MNHEY, CDR2 SVGAGI. The length of the CDR3 is 13 residues. Germline trimming cut 6 bases from V and 7 bases from J; bases unmatched to any gene: 4. On this clone: The antigen remains undetermined.

The specimen comprised peripheral blood, sampled on day 0 of AZD1222 vaccination. This TCR came from an adult in good health. This sequence joins TRBV6-5 and TRBJ2-2, with 8 bases fitting TRBD2. The CDR3 DNA reads TGTGCCAGCAGCCTGGGACTAGTCGGGGAGCTGTTTTTT. Amino acid sequence: CASSLGLVGELFF.